The sequence of this T cell receptor beta chain was determined in a study of T-cell memory formation after mild COVID-19. TCRdb processed the 5' RACE reads anew with MiXCR; each CDR3 protein has one entry. Of 250,000 to 300,000 distinct CDR3 sequences in the sample, around 15% were seen once. Notes on the study in general: Among clones peaking at day 37 in the second wave, SARS-CoV-2 specificity remained unconfirmed.

Germline V lookup: CDR1 MNHEY, CDR2 SVGEGT. With 6 bases clipped from V and 6 bases from J, the junction kept 12 bases outside the gene matches. The CDR3 runs 15 residues. Concerning this clonotype itself: Its antigen is currently unknown.

Source material: PBMCs or a T cell subset sorted from them (not recorded which). The chain employs TRBV6-2 or TRBV6-3 and TRBJ2-7, with 9 bases aligning to TRBD1. The clonotype originates from a man aged 18 to 35 who had mild COVID-19 (a few samples of this study predate the infection). Cell type and time point are not known. CDR3 region: CASRKPPGTGSEQYF. The DNA for the CDR3 is TGTGCCAGCAGAAAACCCCCCGGGACAGGGAGCGAGCAGTACTTC.